Following are 30 T cell receptor beta chains from one sample sequenced in a study of CD8 T cells in Susac syndrome (dated by TCRdb to the late 2010s). The library was built by means of the immunoSEQ multiplex PCR assay. RNA was extracted with the RNeasy kit and roughly 0.45 to 1 ug was reverse transcribed using random hexamers. TCRdb reran the public reads through fastp at Q25 and MiXCR, keeping productive beta chains. Each entry merges the rows of one CDR3 protein and shows their most common DNA and genes. Recorded for this sample are around 150,000 distinct CDR3 sequences; approximately 93% of them occurred a single time. The top ten clonotypes cover approximately 0.27% of the sample. The sequenced sample consisted of CD8+ T cells from PBMCs. Source of these receptors: a human donor in good health.

The V gene is TRBV7-2, the J gene TRBJ1-2; D is ambiguous. V shed 7 bases and J shed 6 bases, with 9 bases lying between them. Per germline, CDR1 SGHTA and CDR2 FQGNSA. This CDR3 comprises 11 residues. Here the CDR3 reads CASIREDGYTF. The CDR3 DNA is TGTGCCAGCATCCGGGAGGATGGCTACACCTTC.

The chain combines TRBV3-1 with TRBJ2-1; 8 positions agree with TRBD2. The CDR3 contains 15 residues. Trimming at V came to 5 bases and at J to 2 bases, leaving 5 bases not matched to a gene. Germline values: CDR1 LGHDT, CDR2 YNNKEL (reference sequence). The CDR3 nucleotides are TGTGCCAGCAGCTTTAGCGGGATCCCCTACAATGAGCAGTTCTTC. Its protein is CASSFSGIPYNEQFF.

The genes are TRBV28 and TRBJ2-3; 7 positions agree with TRBD1. The CDR3 loop spans 15 amino acids. The V gene's germline CDR1 is MDHEN and CDR2 SYDVKM. The V segment lost 6 bases and the J segment 5 bases; nucleotides outside the gene matches: 11. The CDR3 DNA follows: TGTGCCAGCAGAGTCGACAGGGCTCAAGAAGATACGCAGTATTTT. Amino acids: CASRVDRAQEDTQYF.

This clonotype was counted a single time. The rearrangement uses TRBV20-1 and TRBJ2-7; the D gene could be TRBD1 or TRBD2 (5 bases each). The V gene lost 4 bases and the J gene lost 7 bases, with 23 bases spanning the gap. There are 15 residues in the CDR3. Germline V CDR1 and CDR2: DFQATT, SNEGSKA (reference sequence). For the CDR3, the DNA is TGCAGTGCTATGGCCTGGACTTTTCAGGGTCGGGAGCAGTACTTC. Amino acids: CSAMAWTFQGREQYF.

The rearrangement joins TRBV27 to TRBJ2-7; D unresolved. V was trimmed by 4 bases and J by 3 bases, leaving 10 bases between them. The CDR3 extends over 13 amino acids. Per the germline V gene, CDR1 is MNHEY and CDR2 is SMNVEV (reference sequence). This CDR3 reads CASSYGEYYEQYF. The CDR3 DNA reads TGTGCCAGCAGTTACGGAGAGTACTACGAGCAGTACTTC.

This sequence joins TRBV11-1 and TRBJ2-1; 9 positions agree with TRBD2. Germline V gives CDR1 SGHAT, CDR2 FQDESV (reference sequence). This CDR3 comprises 16 residues. V was pared by 5 bases and J by 3 bases, with 8 bases of the junction left unmatched. The CDR3, as DNA: TGTGCCAGCAGCCCCGGGGCTAGCGGGGACTACAATGAGCAGTTCTTC. Its protein is CASSPGASGDYNEQFF.

The J gene is TRBJ2-1, the V gene TRBV27; the match to TRBD1 covers 10 bases. The germline V gene has CDR1 MNHEY and CDR2 SMNVEV (reference sequence). This CDR3 comprises 14 residues. Trimming removed 2 bases from V and 7 bases from J; junction bases left unmatched: 2. CDR3 residues: CASSLGTGVNEQFF. In DNA, the CDR3 is TGTGCCAGCAGTTTAGGGACAGGGGTAAATGAGCAGTTCTTC.

The genes are TRBV29-1 and TRBJ2-1, with 9 bases identical to TRBD2. V lost 6 bases to trimming and J lost 8 bases; unmatched junction nucleotides: 5. The germline gives CDR1 SQVTM, CDR2 ANQGSEA. The CDR3 is 12 amino acids. For the CDR3, the DNA is TGCAGCGTAAAAAAGCGGGGGGATGAGCAGTTCTTC. It translates to CSVKKRGDEQFF.

This sequence joins TRBV11-2 and TRBJ1-2; no reliable D call. This CDR3 comprises 14 residues. The germline V gene encodes CDR1 SGHAT and CDR2 FQNNGV. Trimming pared 1 base from V and 5 bases from J, leaving 11 bases between. Written as DNA, the CDR3 is TGTGCCAGCAGCTTAGTGGTAGGAGAGTATGGCTACACCTTC. This sequence encodes CASSLVVGEYGYTF.

The gene calls are TRBV19 and TRBJ1-1, with D hard to call. The germline V gene encodes CDR1 LNHDA and CDR2 SQIVND (reference sequence). V lost 7 bases and J lost 5, with 14 bases in between. The CDR3 extends over 13 amino acids. CDR3 DNA: TGTGCCAGTACCATCCCAGGCGGTACTGAAGCTTTCTTT. This sequence encodes CASTIPGGTEAFF.

The chain couples TRBV20-1 to TRBJ2-4; perhaps TRBD1 as D (6 bases). Germline CDR1 and CDR2: DFQATT and SNEGSKA (reference sequence). The V gene lost 0 bases and the J gene lost 6 bases, with 9 bases spanning the gap. This CDR3 region has 13 residues. CDR3 sequence reads: CSARDRDTNIQYF. The CDR3 region has the DNA TGCAGTGCTAGAGATAGGGACACAAACATTCAGTACTTC.

V is TRBV20-1 and J is TRBJ2-4, with D possibly matching TRBD2 (6 bases). V lost 3 bases, J lost 2 bases, and 8 bases lay in between. The CDR3 contains 13 residues. Germline V gene lookup returns CDR1 DFQATT and CDR2 SNEGSKA (reference sequence). The chain's CDR3 is CSARGGTKNIQYF. CDR3 nucleotide sequence: TGCAGTGCTAGGGGGGGTACCAAAAACATTCAGTACTTC.

V and J are TRBV5-4 and TRBJ2-1; 12 nucleotides align to TRBD2. The CDR3 has 14 amino acids. CDR1 and CDR2 from the germline V gene are SGHNT and YYREEE (reference sequence). V shed 7 bases, J shed 10 bases, and the junction held 9 bases outside the gene matches. The CDR3 coding sequence is TGTGCCAGCCTACCGGGACTAGCGGGCGCGGAGCAGTTCTTC. This translates into CASLPGLAGAEQFF. Based on the CDR3 plus reference TRBV5-4 and TRBJ2-1, the full variable domain is ETGVTQSPTHLIKTRGQQVTLRCSSQSGHNTVSWYQQALGQGPQFIFQYYREEENGRGNFPPRFSGLQFPNYSSELNVNALELDDSALYLCASLPGLAGAEQFFGPGTRLTVL.

This clonotype was seen a single time. The V gene is TRBV2, the J gene TRBJ2-5; a weak D match, TRBD2 (6 bases). Germline V gene lookup returns CDR1 SNHLY and CDR2 FYNNEI. V was cut by 8 bases and J by 5 bases, with 9 bases left in between. The CDR3 has 11 amino acids. CDR3 loop: CASWEEETQYF. CDR3 nucleotide sequence: TGTGCCAGCTGGGAGGAGGAGACCCAGTACTTC.

The rearrangement links TRBV29-1 to TRBJ2-1, with 8 bases fitting TRBD1. This CDR3 comprises 13 residues. V gave up 5 bases and J gave up 8 bases; unmatched junction bases: 8. Germline V gives CDR1 SQVTM, CDR2 ANQGSEA. The CDR3 nucleotides are TGCAGCGTTACCAACGGACAGGGTTATGAGCAGTTCTTC. Translating it yields CSVTNGQGYEQFF.

This chain connects TRBV27 to TRBJ1-1, with unresolved D. CDR1 is MNHEY and CDR2 is SMNVEV in the germline V gene (reference sequence). CDR3 length equals 13 residues. V was pared by 3 bases and J by 2 bases, with 7 bases between. CDR3 in DNA: TGTGCCAGCAGTTTTGGACCTAACACTGAAGCTTTCTTT. It yields the protein CASSFGPNTEAFF.

J is TRBJ1-1 and V is TRBV20-1, with D tentatively TRBD1 (6 bases). This CDR3 is built from 11 residues. Germline values: CDR1 DFQATT, CDR2 SNEGSKA (reference sequence). V was pared by 6 bases and J by 10 bases, with 15 bases between. CDR3: CSAPEGVLAFF. The CDR3 nucleotides are TGCAGTGCCCCAGAGGGGGTCTTAGCTTTCTTT.

The rearrangement joins TRBV7-3 to TRBJ2-1, with TRBD2 matching over 8 bases. The CDR3 contains 14 residues. CDR1 is SGHTA, CDR2 FQGTGA, per germline. Losses at the gene ends were 2 bases for V and 10 bases for J; bases not matched to a gene: 7. The CDR3, as DNA: TGTGCCAGCAGCTTAGTTGCGGGAGGATCGGAGCAGTTCTTC. Translated: CASSLVAGGSEQFF. Based on the CDR3 plus reference TRBV7-3 and TRBJ2-1, the full variable domain is GAGVSQTPSNKVTEKGKYVELRCDPISGHTALYWYRQSLGQGPEFLIYFQGTGAADDSGLPNDRFFAVRPEGSVSTLKIQRTERGDSAVYLCASSLVAGGSEQFFGPGTRLTVL.

The CDR3 DNA reads as TGTGCCAGCAGTTCCTATCTAGCGGGAGGGCCAATTCCCCCAAATGAGCAGTTCTTC. Translated: CASSSYLAGGPIPPNEQFF. The V and J genes are TRBV12-3 or TRBV12-4 and TRBJ2-1, with 12 bases fitting TRBD2. The CDR3 is made up of 19 amino acids. V was pared by 4 bases and J by 7 bases, with 17 bases of the junction left unmatched.

This rearrangement joins TRBV7-9 to TRBJ2-7; perhaps TRBD1 as D (6 bases). Trimming shortened V by 5 bases and J by 4 bases, and 18 bases separated the two germline ends. There are 15 residues in the CDR3. Germline V gives CDR1 SEHNR, CDR2 FQNEAQ (reference sequence). CDR3 bases: TGTGCCAGCAGCCTTTTCACAGGGCTTTGGTACGAGCAGTACTTC. It yields the protein CASSLFTGLWYEQYF.

This chain joins TRBV7-8 and TRBJ2-1, with D maybe TRBD1 (6 bases). V lost 6 bases to trimming and J lost 0 bases, with 6 bases between them. The CDR3 spans 13 residues. The germline V gene encodes CDR1 SGHVS and CDR2 FQNEAQ. The CDR3 sequence is CASRQGSYNEQFF. DNA of the CDR3: TGTGCCAGCAGACAGGGCTCCTACAATGAGCAGTTCTTC. The full variable domain, rest sourced from reference TRBV7-8 and TRBJ2-1, is GAGVSQSPRYKVAKRGQDVALRCDPISGHVSLFWYQQALGQGPEFLTYFQNEAQLDKSGLPSDRFFAERPEGSVSTLKIQRTQQEDSAVYLCASRQGSYNEQFFGPGTRLTVL.

This sequence joins TRBV27 and TRBJ1-1; D is ambiguous. Germline CDR1 reads MNHEY; CDR2 reads SMNVEV (reference sequence). Trimming took off 6 bases at V and 5 bases at J, with 7 bases between the two ends. This CDR3 has 11 amino acids. CDR3 in DNA: TGTGCCAGCAGCCGATGGACTGAAGCTTTCTTT. Translated, it gives CASSRWTEAFF.

The chain employs TRBV24-1 and TRBJ2-1; tentative D call: TRBD2 (6 bases). The V and J ends lost 4 bases and 10 bases respectively, with 13 bases between them. This CDR3 contains 13 residues. Germline loops: CDR1 KGHDR, CDR2 SFDVKD. CDR3 amino acids: CATSDLLAGEQFF. The DNA for the CDR3 is TGTGCCACCAGTGACCTACTAGCAGGAGAGCAGTTCTTC.

This chain connects TRBV28 to TRBJ2-1; tentatively, D is TRBD2 (6 bases). This CDR3 has 13 amino acids. CDR1 is MDHEN, CDR2 SYDVKM, per germline. V lost 6 bases and J lost 11, with 17 bases in between. CDR3: CASSTRPTRKQFF. The CDR3 DNA reads TGTGCCAGCAGCACCCGACCGACTAGGAAGCAGTTCTTC.

The chain has TRBV7-9 and TRBJ1-4; D is uncertain. Trimming removed 0 bases from V and 5 bases from J, with 7 bases in between. The germline gives CDR1 SEHNR, CDR2 FQNEAQ (reference sequence). The CDR3 is 14 amino acids. CDR3 loop: CASSLATANEKLFF. CDR3 coding DNA: TGTGCCAGCAGCTTAGCGACGGCGAATGAAAAACTGTTTTTT.

This clonotype was seen a single time. The rearrangement uses TRBV2 and TRBJ2-6; 10 bases are shared with TRBD1. The V segment lost 7 bases and the J segment 0 bases; nucleotides outside the gene matches: 6. This CDR3 comprises 17 residues. Germline-derived CDR1 and CDR2 are SNHLY and FYNNEI. The CDR3 DNA is TGTGCCAGCACCGTGGACAGGGGGAGCTCTGGGGCCAACGTCCTGACTTTC. Protein: CASTVDRGSSGANVLTF.

The chain has TRBV15 and TRBJ2-1; 8 bases match TRBD2. The CDR3 spans 13 residues. The V gene end was trimmed by 11 bases and the J gene end by 4 bases; junction bases not matched to a gene: 7. Per the germline V gene, CDR1 is LNHNV and CDR2 is YYDKDF (reference sequence). This chain's CDR3 is CAVQSGSYNEQFF. The CDR3 nucleotides are TGTGCCGTTCAGAGCGGGAGTTACAATGAGCAGTTCTTC. Filled out from reference TRBV15 and TRBJ2-1, the complete variable domain reads DAMVIQNPRYQVTQFGKPVTLSCSQTLNHNVMYWYQQKSSQAPKLLFHYYDKDFNNEADTPDNFQSRRPNTSFCFLDIRSPGLGDTAMYLCAVQSGSYNEQFFGPGTRLTVL.

CDR3 DNA sequence: TGTGCCTGGAGAGTCGAAGGGCAGTACAATGAGCAGTTCTTC. Its protein product is CAWRVEGQYNEQFF. The chain joins TRBV30 to TRBJ2-1; D remains unclear. V was cut by 3 bases and J by 4 bases, with 13 bases left in between. Per the germline V gene, CDR1 is GTSNPN and CDR2 is SVGIG (reference sequence). The CDR3 spans 14 residues.

This sequence joins TRBV12-3 or TRBV12-4 and TRBJ2-7; 7 bases line up with TRBD1. Unmatched junction bases numbered 10, after V lost 5 bases and J lost 3 bases. The CDR3 has 15 residues. The CDR3 is CASSPAGTADYEQYF. In DNA form, the CDR3 reads TGTGCCAGCAGTCCCGCCGGGACAGCAGACTACGAGCAGTACTTC.

This clonotype was seen once. This chain joins TRBV24-1 and TRBJ1-5; no clear D. The germline V gene encodes CDR1 KGHDR and CDR2 SFDVKD. CDR3 size: 15 residues. Deletions cut 2 bases from V and 0 bases from J, with 7 bases between. CDR3 sequence (DNA): TGTGCCACCAGTGATTCGGGCTCTAGCAATCAGCCCCAGCATTTT. Its translation is CATSDSGSSNQPQHF.